A single sample is the source of the 11 T cell receptor beta chains below, sequenced in a study of blood T cell repertoires in COVID-19. Only in-frame clones appear in the TCRdb table, and some are missing; sequencing was by immunoSEQ multiplex PCR. The sample includes over 250,000 clones, roughly 90% of them seen just once. Source material: peripheral blood. Source of these receptors: a man aged 45-65 years with acute or convalescent COVID-19.

Remarks on this clone: Distinct nucleotide sequences in the sample also encode this CDR3. The CDR3 reads CASSTPGTEAFF. The CDR3 DNA reads TGTGCCAGCAGTACCCCAGGGACAGAAGCTTTCTTT. This chain connects TRBV6-5 to TRBJ1-1, with D possibly TRBD1 on 6 matching bases. The V end lost 5 bases, the J end lost 8 bases, and 12 bases lay between the germline ends. The CDR3 runs 12 residues. Germline lookup yields CDR1 MNHEY and CDR2 SVGAGI.

The rearrangement uses TRBV5-8 and TRBJ2-7; 7 bases are shared with TRBD2. The CDR3 contains 16 residues. Germline V lookup: CDR1 SGHTS, CDR2 YDEGEE. J was trimmed by 2 bases and V by 8 bases; bases with no gene match: 16. The CDR3 reads CASLAGVGTTTYEQYF. The DNA of the CDR3 is TGTGCCAGTCTGGCGGGGGTCGGCACTACCACCTACGAGCAGTACTTC. Filled out from reference TRBV5-8 and TRBJ2-7, the complete variable domain reads EAGVTQSPTHLIKTRGQQATLRCSPISGHTSVYWYQQALGLGLQFLLWYDEGEERNRGNFPPRFSGRQFPNYSSELNVNALELEDSALYLCASLAGVGTTTYEQYFGPGTRLTVT.

The chain couples TRBV3-1 (or the pseudogene TRBV3-2) to TRBJ1-1, with D perhaps matching TRBD1 (5 bases). The CDR3 runs to 16 residues. The V and J ends lost 3 bases and 0 bases respectively, with 14 bases between them. CDR1 is LGHDT and CDR2 is YNNKEL in the germline V gene (reference sequence). CDR3 DNA sequence: TGTGCCAGCAGCCAGCAGGCAGGGCATGTGAACACTGAAGCTTTCTTT. Amino acid sequence: CASSQQAGHVNTEAFF.

The CDR3 region is CASLSGGAADTQYF. In DNA, the CDR3 is TGTGCCAGCTTGAGCGGGGGGGCCGCAGATACGCAGTATTTT. The V and J genes are TRBV2 and TRBJ2-3; TRBD2 matches at 10 bases. Germline V lookup: CDR1 SNHLY, CDR2 FYNNEI. The CDR3 sequence is 14 residues long. The V gene end was trimmed by 8 bases and the J gene end by 4 bases; junction bases not matched to a gene: 6.

This chain connects TRBV7-9 to TRBJ2-3; D unresolved. Germline V lookup: CDR1 SEHNR, CDR2 FQNEAQ (reference sequence). The CDR3 extends over 15 amino acids. V was shortened by 2 bases and J by 2 bases, with 11 bases between the two germline ends. In DNA form, the CDR3 reads TGTGCCAGCAGCTTAAGCAACGAGCCCACAGATACGCAGTATTTT. It is translated as CASSLSNEPTDTQYF.

The DNA of the CDR3 is TGCGCCAGCACCGACCAGGCGACAGATACGCAGTATTTT. Its translation is CASTDQATDTQYF. The V gene is TRBV5-1, the J gene TRBJ2-3; no clear D. Germline loops: CDR1 SGHRS, CDR2 YFSETQ. V lost 6 bases and J 3 bases, leaving 11 bases between the germline ends. This CDR3 comprises 13 residues.

The genes are TRBV7-3 and TRBJ2-7, with TRBD2 matching 10 bases. The V segment lost 2 bases and the J segment 5 bases; nucleotides outside the gene matches: 9. Germline lookup yields CDR1 SGHTA and CDR2 FQGTGA. This CDR3 is built from 16 residues. CDR3 protein: CASSLSASGGQNEQYF. DNA for the CDR3: TGTGCCAGCAGCTTATCGGCTAGCGGGGGCCAAAACGAGCAGTACTTC. Supplemented by reference TRBV7-3 and TRBJ2-7, the full variable domain reads GAGVSQTPSNKVTEKGKYVELRCDPISGHTALYWYRQSLGQGPEFLIYFQGTGAADDSGLPNDRFFAVRPEGSVSTLKIQRTERGDSAVYLCASSLSASGGQNEQYFGPGTRLTVT.

On this clone itself: Other DNA sequences within the sample encode an identical CDR3. This chain uses TRBV2 with TRBJ2-1, with a tentative D call TRBD1 (6 bases). Germline V gene lookup returns CDR1 SNHLY and CDR2 FYNNEI. The CDR3 sequence is 15 residues long. The germline V and J ends were trimmed by 5 bases and 2 bases, with 13 bases remaining between them. CDR3 residues: CASSPGQGPYNEQFF. In DNA, the CDR3 is TGTGCCAGCAGTCCAGGGCAGGGGCCCTACAATGAGCAGTTCTTC.

The chain recombines TRBV6-1 with TRBJ1-2; weak D call: TRBD1 (5 bases). This CDR3 has 15 amino acids. The germline V gene has CDR1 MNHNS and CDR2 SASEGT. Trimming shortened V by 5 bases and J by 6 bases, and 19 bases separated the two germline ends. The DNA of the CDR3 is TGTGCCAGCAGTTCACCTCAGGAGGGGCGGGATGGCTACACCTTC. It yields the protein CASSSPQEGRDGYTF.

V gene TRBV6-5 combines with J gene TRBJ2-5, with D possibly TRBD2 on 6 matching bases. Germline V gene sequence: CDR1 MNHEY, CDR2 SVGAGI. V was clipped by 8 bases and J by 7 bases, with 23 bases between them. The CDR3 consists of 15 residues. The CDR3 spells CASRRDSGEKGTQYF. DNA for the CDR3: TGTGCCAGCCGAAGGGACTCGGGGGAAAAGGGGACCCAGTACTTC.

The chain joins TRBV7-2 to TRBJ2-7; D gene uncertain. Germline V gives CDR1 SGHTA, CDR2 FQGNSA. This CDR3 is 14 amino acids long. V was shortened by 2 bases and J by 2 bases, with 10 bases between the two germline ends. The CDR3 DNA is TGTGCCAGCAGCTTAACGGGTATGACCTACGAGCAGTACTTC. Translated, it gives CASSLTGMTYEQYF.